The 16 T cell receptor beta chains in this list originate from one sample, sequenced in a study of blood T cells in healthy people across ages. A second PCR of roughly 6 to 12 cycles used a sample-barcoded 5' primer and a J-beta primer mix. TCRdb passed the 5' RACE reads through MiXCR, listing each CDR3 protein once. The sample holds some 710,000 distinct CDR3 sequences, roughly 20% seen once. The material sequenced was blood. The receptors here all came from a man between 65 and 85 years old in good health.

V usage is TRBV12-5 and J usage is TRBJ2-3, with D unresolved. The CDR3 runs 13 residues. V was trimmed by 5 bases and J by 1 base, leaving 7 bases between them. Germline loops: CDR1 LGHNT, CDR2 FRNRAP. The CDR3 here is CASGLVGTDTQYF. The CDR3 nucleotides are TGTGCTAGTGGTCTCGTAGGCACAGATACGCAGTATTTT.

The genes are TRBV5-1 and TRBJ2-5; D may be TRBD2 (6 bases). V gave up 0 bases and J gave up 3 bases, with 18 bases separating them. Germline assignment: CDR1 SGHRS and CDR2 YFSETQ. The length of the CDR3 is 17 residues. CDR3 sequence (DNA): TGCGCCAGCAGCTTGGCCCTGGGACTGTTTTCGAAAGAGACCCAGTACTTC. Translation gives CASSLALGLFSKETQYF.

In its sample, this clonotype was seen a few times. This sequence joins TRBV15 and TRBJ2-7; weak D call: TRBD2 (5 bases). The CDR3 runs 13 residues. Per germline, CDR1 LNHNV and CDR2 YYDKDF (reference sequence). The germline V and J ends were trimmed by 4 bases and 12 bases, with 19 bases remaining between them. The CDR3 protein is CATSTRGIPRVYV. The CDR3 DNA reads TGTGCCACCAGCACTCGAGGCATCCCGAGGGTGTACGTC.

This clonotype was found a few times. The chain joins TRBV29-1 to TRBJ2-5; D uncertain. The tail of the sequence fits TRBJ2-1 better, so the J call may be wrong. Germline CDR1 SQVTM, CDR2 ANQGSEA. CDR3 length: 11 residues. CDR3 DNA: TGCAGCGTTGGCCCCGGGCATGAGCAGTTCTTC. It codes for CSVGPGHEQFF.

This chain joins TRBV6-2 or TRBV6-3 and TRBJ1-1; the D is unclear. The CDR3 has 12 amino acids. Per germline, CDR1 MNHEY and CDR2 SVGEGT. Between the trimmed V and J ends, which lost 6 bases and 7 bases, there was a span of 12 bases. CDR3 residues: CASSPGRVEAFF. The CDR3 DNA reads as TGTGCCAGCAGCCCAGGACGGGTTGAAGCTTTCTTT.

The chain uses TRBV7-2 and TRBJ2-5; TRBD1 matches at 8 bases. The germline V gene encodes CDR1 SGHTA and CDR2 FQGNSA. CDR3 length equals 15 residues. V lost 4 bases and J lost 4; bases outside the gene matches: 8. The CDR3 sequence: CASSSTRGLGETQYF. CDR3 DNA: TGTGCCAGCAGCTCTACCAGGGGGCTGGGAGAGACCCAGTACTTC.

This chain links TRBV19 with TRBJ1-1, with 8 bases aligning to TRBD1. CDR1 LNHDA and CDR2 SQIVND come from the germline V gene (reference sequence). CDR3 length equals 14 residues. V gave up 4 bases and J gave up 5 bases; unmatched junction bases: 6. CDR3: CASSTRTGKTEAFF. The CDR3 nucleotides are TGTGCCAGTAGTACTCGGACAGGGAAGACTGAAGCTTTCTTT.

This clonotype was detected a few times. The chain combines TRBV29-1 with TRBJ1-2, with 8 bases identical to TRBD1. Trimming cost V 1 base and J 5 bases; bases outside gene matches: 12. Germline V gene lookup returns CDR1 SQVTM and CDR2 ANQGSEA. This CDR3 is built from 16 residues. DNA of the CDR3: TGCAGCGTTGAAGCCAGAGAAGGGACAGGAGGTTATGGCTACACCTTC. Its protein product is CSVEAREGTGGYGYTF. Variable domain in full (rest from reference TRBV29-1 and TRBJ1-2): SAVISQKPSRDICQRGTSLTIQCQVDSQVTMMFWYRQQPGQSLTLIATANQGSEATYESGFVIDKFPISRPNLTFSTLTVSNMSPEDSSIYLCSVEAREGTGGYGYTFGSGTRLTVV.

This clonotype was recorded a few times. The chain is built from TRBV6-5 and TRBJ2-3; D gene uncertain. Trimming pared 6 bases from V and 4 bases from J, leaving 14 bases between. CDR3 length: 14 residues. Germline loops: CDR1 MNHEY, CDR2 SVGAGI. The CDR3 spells CASSSHLTADTQYF. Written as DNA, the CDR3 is TGTGCCAGCAGCTCCCACCTTACGGCAGATACGCAGTATTTT.

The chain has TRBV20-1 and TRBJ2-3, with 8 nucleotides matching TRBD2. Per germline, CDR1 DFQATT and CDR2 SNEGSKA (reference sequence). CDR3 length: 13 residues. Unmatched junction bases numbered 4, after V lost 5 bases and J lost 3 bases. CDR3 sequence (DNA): TGCAGTGCTCATGAGCGGGAGACAGATACGCAGTATTTT. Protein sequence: CSAHERETDTQYF.

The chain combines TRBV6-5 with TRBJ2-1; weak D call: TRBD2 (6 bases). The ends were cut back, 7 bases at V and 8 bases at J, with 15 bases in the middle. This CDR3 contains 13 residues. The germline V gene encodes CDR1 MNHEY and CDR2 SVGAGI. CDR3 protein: CASIKPGVHEQFF. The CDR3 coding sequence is TGTGCCAGCATAAAGCCGGGGGTCCATGAGCAGTTCTTC.

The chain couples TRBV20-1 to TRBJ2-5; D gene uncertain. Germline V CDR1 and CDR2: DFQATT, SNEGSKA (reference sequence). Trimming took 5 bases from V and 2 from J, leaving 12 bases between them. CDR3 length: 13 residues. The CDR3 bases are TGCAGTGCTCTCCGACGTGGACAAGAGACCCAGTACTTC. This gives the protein CSALRRGQETQYF.

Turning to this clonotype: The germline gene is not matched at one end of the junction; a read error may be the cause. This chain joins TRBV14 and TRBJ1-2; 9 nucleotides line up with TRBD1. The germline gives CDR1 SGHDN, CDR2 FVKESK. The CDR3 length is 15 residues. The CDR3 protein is CASGQDLGQGFPYTF. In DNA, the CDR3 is TGTGCCAGCGGCCAAGATTTGGGACAGGGCTTCCCCTACACCTTC.

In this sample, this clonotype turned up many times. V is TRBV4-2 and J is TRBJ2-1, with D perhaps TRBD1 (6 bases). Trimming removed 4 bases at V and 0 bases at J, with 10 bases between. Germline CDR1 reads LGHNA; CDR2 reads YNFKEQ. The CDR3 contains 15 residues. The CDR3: CASSPRDNSYNEQFF. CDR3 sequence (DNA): TGTGCCAGCAGCCCACGGGACAACTCCTACAATGAGCAGTTCTTC.

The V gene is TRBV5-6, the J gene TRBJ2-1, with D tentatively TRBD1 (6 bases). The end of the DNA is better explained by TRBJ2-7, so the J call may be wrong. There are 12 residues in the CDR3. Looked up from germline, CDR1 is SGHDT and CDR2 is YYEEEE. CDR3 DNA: TGTGCCAGCATCGGGACAAGTCACGAGCAGTACTTC. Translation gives CASIGTSHEQYF.

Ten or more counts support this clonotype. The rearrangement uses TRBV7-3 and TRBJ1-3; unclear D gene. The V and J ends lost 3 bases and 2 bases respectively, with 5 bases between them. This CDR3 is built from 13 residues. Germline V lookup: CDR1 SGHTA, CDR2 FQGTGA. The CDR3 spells CASSLGPGNTIYF. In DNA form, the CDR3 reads TGTGCCAGCAGCTTGGGTCCTGGAAACACCATATATTTT.